A selection of T cell receptor beta chains follows, all from one sample in a study of Ad26.COV2.S vaccination and SARS-CoV-2 variants. This table comes from immunoSEQ multiplex PCR, and its TCRdb copy is limited to in-frame clones, with some not included. The table lists 440,000 or so clones, roughly nine tenths of them singletons. Source: peripheral blood, taken in a trial of Ad26.COV2.S vaccine versus placebo. Receptors originate from a person aged 18-65 years who received the Ad26.COV2.S COVID-19 vaccine or a placebo. Both conserved end residues are part of each CDR3.

>TRBJ2-3|TRBV6-5
CASSRGQRTDTQYF
>TRBJ2-1|TRBV19
CATRPTSGSRNEQFF
>TRBJ2-7|TRBV5-6
CASSLAGAGVDF
>TRBJ1-2|TRBV7-2
CASSPPSQSGYTF
>TRBJ1-1|TRBV4-3
CASSQAGTGRGNTEAFF
>TRBJ2-1|TRBV19
CASSIAGGPNEQFF
>TRBJ1-2|TRBV5-6
CASSFSLQDPEIYGYTF
>TRBJ1-4|TRBV18
CASSPPGLTNEKLFF
>TRBJ1-2|TRBV19
CASSSSRVNYGYTF
>TRBJ2-2|TRBV9
CASSAGGKNTGELFF
>TRBJ1-2|TRBV20-1
CSLGLGDGYTF
>TRBJ1-2|TRBV30
CAWSVRGGYTF
>TRBJ2-3|TRBV9
CASSATGMAEHTDTQYF
>TRBJ2-7|TRBV2
CASSEALHFSYEQYF
>TRBJ2-7|TRBV6-5
CASKGGGASYEQYF
>TRBJ2-7|TRBV7-9
CASSQRGQGEFYEQYF
>TRBJ2-5|TRBV2
CASSEPTGPPQETQYF
>TRBJ1-1|TRBV28
CAGTEAFF
>TRBJ2-7|TRBV19
CASSMEWDRSYEQYF
>TRBJ1-4|TRBV7-9
CASSLGPQTDYEKLFF
>TRBJ2-2|TRBV11-2
CASNNRGGGNTGELFF
>TRBJ2-5|TRBV6-2/TRBV6-3
CASSPRDLSYTETQYF
>TRBJ2-7|TRBV4-1
CASSQEERAFTYEQYF
>TRBJ1-2|TRBV28
CASTSRGGYTF
>TRBJ1-5|TRBV2
CASSFLLQGSNQPQHF
>TRBJ1-3|TRBV28
CASRFVGISGNTIYF
>TRBJ1-1|TRBV19
CASSIGKNTEAFF
>TRBJ2-7|TRBV5-1
CASSLSPGRGVVAYEQYF
>TRBJ1-3|TRBV11-1
CASSFGQGFSGNTIYF
>TRBJ2-1|TRBV30
CAWSRTRGFYNEQFF
>TRBJ2-1|TRBV5-1
CASSLLAGGVHTPYNEQFF